This T cell receptor (beta chain) stems from a study of cytomegalovirus exposure and HLA in healthy donors. Notes on the study in general: An apparent linkage of common viral pathogens to several of the most significant clusters emerged in a later analysis.

Both 60 Vbeta primers and 13 Jbeta primers went into the PCR. The table came from immunoSEQ multiplex PCR; TCRdb's copy has only in-frame clones and leaves some out. Altogether about 130,000 clones are present, about 82% being singletons, with the ten largest covering over 1%. On this clone: What it recognizes is unknown.

V shed 4 bases and J shed 4 bases, with 16 bases lying between them. The germline CDR1 and CDR2 sequences are LGHNA and YNFKEQ. The CDR3 covers 15 residues. The sample taken for sequencing was PBMCs. The sequence was obtained from a boy younger than 18 in good health and CMV-seronegative. The gene calls are TRBV4-2 and TRBJ1-2; tentatively, D is TRBD1 (5 bases). Written as DNA, the CDR3 is TGTGCCAGCAGCCTAAATGTAAGACAGCCCTATGGCTACACCTTC. It translates to CASSLNVRQPYGYTF.